The 25 T cell receptor beta chains below come from one sample, sequenced in a study of beta chain features in type 1 diabetes (dated by TCRdb to 2016 to 2019). Library preparation used the immunoSEQ multiplex PCR assay. The entire amount of isolated RNA was reverse transcribed using the High Capacity cDNA Reverse Transcription Kit, so the sequenced TCRB transcripts were expressed ones. Held by TCRdb, this immuneACCESS table contains in-frame sequences only and omits some clones. Under half of the omission traces to an unresolved V gene where checked; the cause of the rest is unknown. The sample contains 300,000 to 350,000 clones, less than 15% of them found a single time. About 6.7% of the sample is taken by the ten largest. Sequencing used central memory CD4+ T cells from blood. These receptors all stem from a man aged 25 to 40 in good health.

In this sample, this clone turned up a few times. This sequence joins TRBV7-2 and TRBJ2-3, with D possibly TRBD2 on 6 matching bases. The ends were cut back, 1 base at V and 11 bases at J, with 13 bases in the middle. The CDR3 extends over 13 amino acids. CDR1 is SGHTA and CDR2 is FQGNSA in the germline V gene. CDR3 DNA sequence: TGTGCCAGCAGCTTAGGGGGAGGTACGGGGCAGTATTTT. Translating it yields CASSLGGGTGQYF.

The chain joins TRBV11-2 to TRBJ2-5; no clear D. The germline CDR1 and CDR2 sequences are SGHAT and FQNNGV. Deletions cut 1 base from V and 5 bases from J, with 8 bases between. The CDR3 covers 13 residues. CDR3 loop: CASSLVWAETQYF. In DNA, the CDR3 is TGTGCCAGCAGCTTAGTTTGGGCGGAGACCCAGTACTTC.

The rearrangement links TRBV5-4 to TRBJ2-4, with D perhaps matching TRBD1 (6 bases). The CDR3 loop spans 14 amino acids. From germline, CDR1 is SGHNT and CDR2 YYREEE (reference sequence). The V end lost 4 bases, the J end lost 7 bases, and 15 bases lay between the germline ends. The CDR3, as DNA: TGTGCCAGCAGCCAAGGGGGACGTACCAACATTCAGTACTTC. Amino acid sequence: CASSQGGRTNIQYF.

With regard to this clone: This sample also contains other DNA sequences that code for the same CDR3. The V call is TRBV19, the J call TRBJ1-5; TRBD1 matches 8 bases. The CDR3 sequence is 13 residues long. V lost 8 bases to trimming and J lost 4 bases; unmatched junction nucleotides: 4. CDR1 and CDR2 (germline): LNHDA, SQIVND (reference sequence). CDR3 coding DNA: TGTGCCAGTGGGGACAGGACTAATCAGCCCCAGCATTTT. This sequence encodes CASGDRTNQPQHF.

This clone was detected a few times. The genes are TRBV21-1 and TRBJ2-7. TRBV21-1 is a recognized pseudogene. The CDR3 loop spans 14 amino acids. CDR3 bases: TGTGCCAGCAGCAAGATAACCAACTCCTACGAGCAGTACGTC. This translates into CASSKITNSYEQYV.

This clone was seen a handful of times. The CDR3 sequence is CSVSIGGGTQPQHF. CDR3 in DNA: TGCAGCGTCTCCATTGGGGGAGGGACTCAGCCCCAGCATTTT. The V gene is TRBV29-1, the J gene TRBJ1-5; tentatively, D is TRBD1 (5 bases). CDR3 length: 14 amino acids. The germline CDR1 and CDR2 sequences are SQVTM and ANQGSEA. V was clipped by 6 bases and J by 6 bases, with 18 bases between them.

The V gene is TRBV9, the J gene TRBJ2-1; 10 bases fit TRBD2. CDR3 length: 18 amino acids. V trimming: 0 bases; J trimming: 2 bases; junction bases outside the gene matches: 8. Germline V gene sequence: CDR1 SGDLS, CDR2 YYNGEE. Here the CDR3 reads CASSVGISGGAPYNEQFF. The CDR3 nucleotides are TGTGCCAGCAGCGTAGGTATAAGCGGGGGGGCCCCCTACAATGAGCAGTTCTTC.

The table lists this clone with a few counts. The genes are TRBV19 and TRBJ1-1, with 8 nucleotides matching TRBD1. The ends lost 10 bases at V and 1 base at J; junction bases unmatched: 11. The CDR3 is 15 amino acids. Per the germline V gene, CDR1 is LNHDA and CDR2 is SQIVND (reference sequence). The CDR3 DNA reads as TGTGCCACCCTGGACAGGGCCGAGAGGAACACTGAAGCTTTCTTT. Amino acid sequence: CATLDRAERNTEAFF.

V and J are TRBV5-4 and TRBJ2-1, with D possibly matching TRBD2 (5 bases). The germline V gene has CDR1 SGHNT and CDR2 YYREEE (reference sequence). This CDR3 spans 16 amino acids. The V end lost 4 bases, the J end lost 1 base, and 15 bases lay between the germline ends. CDR3 in amino acids: CASSGLGSSSYNEQFF. The DNA for the CDR3 is TGTGCCAGCAGCGGACTCGGGTCAAGTTCCTACAATGAGCAGTTCTTC.

This clone was counted only a few times. The chain is built from TRBV11-3 and TRBJ2-3; D is possibly TRBD2 (6 bases). The germline CDR1 and CDR2 sequences are SGHNT and YENEEA. The CDR3 sequence is 17 residues long. Trimming took off 5 bases at V and 2 bases at J, with 20 bases between the two ends. The CDR3 nucleotides are TGTGCCAGCAGCGGGCGGACGGGCGGAGGGTACACAGATACGCAGTATTTT. Translated: CASSGRTGGGYTDTQYF. The variable domain in full, completed from reference TRBV11-3 and TRBJ2-3, reads EAGVVQSPRYKIIEKKQPVAFWCNPISGHNTLYWYLQNLGQGPELLIRYENEEAVDDSQLPKDRFSAERLKGVDSTLKIQPAELGDSAVYLCASSGRTGGGYTDTQYFGPGTRLTVL.

The V gene is TRBV7-2, the J gene TRBJ2-3, with 11 bases lining up with TRBD2. The V segment lost 0 bases and the J segment 2 bases; nucleotides outside the gene matches: 10. CDR1 SGHTA and CDR2 FQGNSA come from the germline V gene. The CDR3 totals 19 residues. The CDR3 loop is CASSLAPTSGVWATDTQYF. The DNA of the CDR3 is TGTGCCAGCAGCTTAGCGCCGACTAGCGGGGTTTGGGCCACAGATACGCAGTATTTT.

The chain couples TRBV30 to TRBJ1-3, with D perhaps matching TRBD1 (5 bases). Between the trimmed V and J ends, which lost 6 bases and 7 bases, there was a span of 13 bases. Germline lookup yields CDR1 GTSNPN and CDR2 SVGIG (reference sequence). The CDR3 spans 12 residues. CDR3 loop: CACGSGLNTIYF. CDR3 bases: TGTGCCTGCGGATCGGGGCTCAACACCATATATTTT.

This clone was seen ten or more times. V is TRBV18 and J is TRBJ2-2; tentatively, D is TRBD1 (5 bases). Trimming took off 6 bases at V and 4 bases at J, with 15 bases between the two ends. The CDR3 is 15 residues long. Germline CDR1 KGHSH, CDR2 LQKENI. Here the CDR3 DNA reads TGTGCCAGCTCGGTTCAGGGTCGGAGCACCGGGGAGCTGTTTTTT. This translates into CASSVQGRSTGELFF.

The V call is TRBV7-2, the J call TRBJ2-2; D may be TRBD2 (6 bases). The CDR3 has 16 amino acids. V lost 0 bases and J lost 4, with 12 bases in between. Germline CDR1 is SGHTA and CDR2 is FQGNSA. The CDR3 loop is CASSLAGSGGTGELFF. The CDR3 DNA follows: TGTGCCAGCAGCTTAGCTGGTAGCGGCGGCACCGGGGAGCTGTTTTTT.

The chain is built from TRBV6-1 and TRBJ1-6; 7 bases are a match to TRBD1. Germline CDR1 is MNHNS and CDR2 is SASEGT. This CDR3 has 13 residues. The V gene end was trimmed by 5 bases and the J gene end by 9 bases; junction bases not matched to a gene: 4. The CDR3 is CASSFDRASPLHF. DNA of the CDR3: TGTGCCAGCAGTTTTGACAGGGCTTCACCCCTCCACTTT.

The V and J genes are TRBV27 and TRBJ1-2; D is possibly TRBD1 (6 bases). The germline V gene has CDR1 MNHEY and CDR2 SMNVEV (reference sequence). The CDR3 is made up of 14 amino acids. Between the trimmed V and J ends, which lost 5 bases and 7 bases, there was a span of 17 bases. This chain's CDR3 is CASSVSWGPGGYTF. The CDR3 region has the DNA TGTGCCAGCAGTGTTTCGTGGGGGCCTGGTGGCTACACCTTC.

The chain couples TRBV7-9 to TRBJ1-1, with 11 nucleotides matching TRBD1. The CDR3 covers 15 residues. Germline V gene data show CDR1 as SEHNR and CDR2 as FQNEAQ (reference sequence). Unmatched junction bases numbered 2, after V lost 1 base and J lost 4 bases. In DNA, the CDR3 is TGTGCCAGCAGCTTAGAAGGGACAGGGGGCACTGAAGCTTTCTTT. Protein: CASSLEGTGGTEAFF. Variable domain in full (rest from reference TRBV7-9 and TRBJ1-1): DTGVSQNPRHKITKRGQNVTFRCDPISEHNRLYWYRQTLGQGPEFLTYFQNEAQLEKSRLLSDRFSAERPKGSFSTLEIQRTEQGDSAMYLCASSLEGTGGTEAFFGQGTRLTVV.

This clone was counted between two and nine times. The chain combines TRBV9 with TRBJ1-4; perhaps TRBD1 as D (6 bases). The germline V gene encodes CDR1 SGDLS and CDR2 YYNGEE. V lost 0 bases, J lost 6 bases, and 9 bases lay in between. The CDR3 length is 14 residues. CDR3 sequence: CASSVGQGYEKLFF. The CDR3, as DNA: TGTGCCAGCAGCGTAGGCCAGGGGTATGAAAAACTGTTTTTT.

This clone has just a few counts. V is TRBV7-2 and J is TRBJ1-6; weak D call: TRBD1 (5 bases). The CDR3 runs to 15 residues. Germline V gene lookup returns CDR1 SGHTA and CDR2 FQGNSA. V shed 5 bases and J shed 15 bases, with 23 bases lying between them. Here the CDR3 DNA reads TGTGCCAGCAGCCCTCGGGGACTATCGGCCCCGCTCCTCCACTTT. Its translation is CASSPRGLSAPLLHF. The full variable domain, its missing parts supplied by reference TRBV7-2 and TRBJ1-6, is GAGVSQSPSNKVTEKGKDVELRCDPISGHTALYWYRQSLGQGLEFLIYFQGNSAPDKSGLPSDRFSAERTGGSVSTLTIQRTQQEDSAVYLCASSPRGLSAPLLHFGNGTRLTVT.

V usage is TRBV9 and J usage is TRBJ1-2; TRBD1 is a possible D gene (6 bases). Trimming removed 4 bases from V and 3 bases from J, with 19 bases in between. There are 16 residues in the CDR3. CDR1 and CDR2 (germline): SGDLS, YYNGEE. CDR3 region: CASSPTLRGIDYGYTF. The CDR3 nucleotides are TGTGCCAGCAGCCCCACATTGAGGGGGATAGACTATGGCTACACCTTC. Using reference TRBV9 and TRBJ1-2 for the parts outside the CDR3, the full variable domain is DSGVTQTPKHLITATGQRVTLRCSPRSGDLSVYWYQQSLDQGLQFLIQYYNGEERAKGNILERFSAQQFPDLHSELNLSSLELGDSALYFCASSPTLRGIDYGYTFGSGTRLTVV.

This clone showed up just a few times. The J gene is TRBJ2-1, the V gene TRBV5-1; weak D call: TRBD1 (5 bases). Germline V gene lookup returns CDR1 SGHRS and CDR2 YFSETQ. V was trimmed by 0 bases and J by 3 bases, leaving 10 bases between them. The CDR3 runs 15 residues. CDR3 residues: CASSLVGQGYNEQFF. The CDR3 DNA follows: TGCGCCAGCAGCTTGGTAGGGCAGGGCTACAATGAGCAGTTCTTC.

Turning to this clone: The junction does not match germline at one end; this may be a read error. V is TRBV4-1 and J is TRBJ2-3, with D unclear. This CDR3 contains 15 residues. In germline, CDR1 is MGHRA, CDR2 YSYEKL. The CDR3 DNA sequence: TGTGCCAGCAGCCCAGCCGTTACCCGCACAGATACGCAGTATTTT. Translating gives CASSPAVTRTDTQYF.

This clone was seen ten or more times. The chain is built from TRBV7-9 and TRBJ2-2; D is undetermined. CDR3 length equals 15 residues. Germline V gives CDR1 SEHNR, CDR2 FQNEAQ (reference sequence). V lost 2 bases, J lost 0 bases, and 7 bases lay in between. The DNA of the CDR3 is TGTGCCAGCAGCTTAAATAACGCGAACACCGGGGAGCTGTTTTTT. Translated: CASSLNNANTGELFF.

V usage is TRBV9 and J usage is TRBJ1-2; tentative D call: TRBD1 (6 bases). Germline V lookup: CDR1 SGDLS, CDR2 YYNGEE. The CDR3 sequence is 14 residues long. Trimming shortened V by 6 bases and J by 4 bases, and 16 bases separated the two germline ends. The DNA of the CDR3 is TGTGCCAGCACGAGGAGTGACAGGTTCTATGGCTACACCTTC. It encodes CASTRSDRFYGYTF.

The rearrangement joins TRBV5-1 to TRBJ2-3; 12 nucleotides align to TRBD2. CDR1 is SGHRS, CDR2 YFSETQ, per germline. The CDR3 has 15 residues. V lost 6 bases and J lost 7; bases outside the gene matches: 9. The CDR3 loop is CASTPPGLAGHTQYF. The CDR3 nucleotides are TGCGCCAGCACTCCCCCGGGACTAGCGGGCCATACGCAGTATTTT.